One and the same sample provided the 2 T cell receptor beta chains below, sequenced in a study of long-term antiretroviral therapy in people with HIV. The libraries were made with immunoSEQ v3.0 at survey level. Method: immunoSEQ multiplex PCR; TCRdb's copy keeps in-frame clones and lacks some. Found here are 20,000 to 25,000 clones, 80% to 85% of them singletons; the top ten hold about a quarter. Sequencing used unsorted PBMCs, obtained 0.4 years after starting antiretroviral therapy. The receptor set was obtained from a man aged 50 to 60 with HIV.

The chain recombines TRBV9 with TRBJ1-3; 7 bases are shared with TRBD1. CDR1 and CDR2 from the germline V gene are SGDLS and YYNGEE. The CDR3 has 15 residues. The V and J ends lost 4 bases and 2 bases, in that order; junction bases with no gene match: 6. The CDR3, as DNA: TGTGCCAGCAGCTCCTCAGGGGGACCTGGAAACACCATATATTTT. It codes for CASSSSGGPGNTIYF.

In its sample, this clone was seen a few times. The chain carries TRBV28 and TRBJ1-5; possible D gene TRBD1, 6 bases. Looked up from germline, CDR1 is MDHEN and CDR2 is SYDVKM. This CDR3 region has 15 residues. Trimming pared 6 bases from V and 3 bases from J, leaving 15 bases between. The CDR3 loop reads CASRIAGADNQPQHF. In DNA, the CDR3 is TGTGCCAGCAGGATCGCAGGGGCAGACAATCAGCCCCAGCATTTT.